This T cell receptor (beta chain) appears in the sequencing data of a study of T-cell memory formation after mild COVID-19. Study summary: The two donors had largely donor-specific TCR clusters.

The V and J ends lost 10 bases and 0 bases respectively, with 17 bases between them. This CDR3 is built from 15 residues. From germline, CDR1 is SGHVS and CDR2 FQNEAQ. In regard to this clonotype: Antigen unknown.

Regarding the study as a whole: Contracting clones from day 15 to 85 had balanced CD4/CD8; later expanders favoured CD4+. Shrinking CD4+ clones resided mostly in CM and EM, and CD8+ ones in EMRA.

Sample barcodes and UMIs were carried by the TCR alpha and TCR beta cDNA libraries that 5'RACE generated with constant-segment primers. TCRdb reprocessed the 5' RACE reads via MiXCR and lists one record per CDR3 protein. The sample yields roughly 45,000 distinct CDR3 sequences, 25% to 30% seen once. Sequencing was performed on PBMCs or a T cell subset sorted from them (not recorded which). The chain carries TRBV7-8 and TRBJ2-3; D is unresolved. The sequence derives from a young man who had mild COVID-19 (a few samples of this study predate the infection). Cell type and time point are not known. CDR3 DNA: TGTGCCACCCGTGGAGCATCGACTAGCACAGATACGCAGTATTTT. Amino acids: CATRGASTSTDTQYF. The full variable domain, with the rest looked up from reference TRBV7-8 and TRBJ2-3, is GAGVSQSPRYKVAKRGQDVALRCDPISGHVSLFWYQQALGQGPEFLTYFQNEAQLDKSGLPSDRFFAERPEGSVSTLKIQRTQQEDSAVYLCATRGASTSTDTQYFGPGTRLTVL.